The 31 T cell receptor beta chains listed next were all sequenced from one sample in a study of CD8 T cells in ankylosing spondylitis. TCRdb independently ran MiXCR on the 5' RACE reads; one entry per CDR3 protein. Here the sample spans 150,000 to 200,000 distinct CDR3 sequences, approximately 13% being singletons. Sequencing input: blood, either unsorted or a sorted T cell fraction (not recorded which). These receptors originate from a female donor with ankylosing spondylitis or in good health (not recorded which).

This clonotype showed up many times. The rearrangement links TRBV5-1 to TRBJ2-2; 10 positions match TRBD1. Germline V gives CDR1 SGHRS, CDR2 YFSETQ. This CDR3 has 18 amino acids. The V gene end was trimmed by 4 bases and the J gene end by 4 bases; junction bases not matched to a gene: 13. Written as DNA, the CDR3 is TGCGCCAGCAGCCTGCCGCTTGGACAGGGGGATGGCACCGGGGAGCTGTTTTTT. This translates into CASSLPLGQGDGTGELFF.

This clonotype was counted ten times or more. V gene TRBV10-3 combines with J gene TRBJ2-1, with D possibly matching TRBD1 (6 bases). Trimming shortened V by 10 bases and J by 10 bases, and 23 bases separated the two germline ends. Germline V gene data show CDR1 as ENHRY and CDR2 as SYGVKD. The CDR3 totals 14 residues. DNA for the CDR3: TGTGCCACCGAGTACACGACAGGAAAGAAAGAGCAGTTCTTC. Protein: CATEYTTGKKEQFF.

V usage is TRBV7-9 and J usage is TRBJ2-7; 11 bases match TRBD2. Germline V gene lookup returns CDR1 SEHNR and CDR2 FQNEAQ (reference sequence). The CDR3 covers 15 residues. The trim removed 5 bases at V and 4 bases at J, leaving 7 bases unmatched. CDR3 sequence (DNA): TGTGCCAGCAGCCATTCTAGCGGGAGGTTGTACGAGCAGTACTTC. Protein: CASSHSSGRLYEQYF.

A few counts support this clonotype. This chain joins TRBV3-1 and TRBJ2-3; no reliable D call. The CDR3 loop spans 12 amino acids. The germline V gene has CDR1 LGHDT and CDR2 YNNKEL (reference sequence). Trimming removed 0 bases at V and 5 bases at J, with 3 bases between. The CDR3 nucleotides read TGTGCCAGCAGCCAAGACCAAGATACGCAGTATTTT. Amino acids: CASSQDQDTQYF.

This chain uses TRBV7-3 with TRBJ2-3; no definite D call. The CDR3 is 15 residues long. The germline V and J ends were trimmed by 5 bases and 6 bases, with 18 bases remaining between them. CDR1 and CDR2 from the germline V gene are SGHTA and FQGTGA. This chain's CDR3 is CASSPQPGPLDTQYF. CDR3 bases: TGTGCCAGCAGCCCCCAGCCGGGCCCGTTGGATACGCAGTATTTT.

This clonotype was counted at least ten times. CDR3 bases: TGTGCCAGCAGTTTGAGACTCTTGGGGGCAGATACGCAGTATTTT. This sequence encodes CASSLRLLGADTQYF. The V call is TRBV28, the J call TRBJ2-3; D is possibly TRBD1 or TRBD2 (5 bases each). Trimming left V 3 bases short and J 4 bases short, with 14 bases between. The CDR3 runs to 15 residues. Germline CDR1 and CDR2: MDHEN and SYDVKM.

This clonotype was detected many times. The rearrangement uses TRBV7-6 and TRBJ2-7; D remains ambiguous. Germline assignment: CDR1 SGHVS and CDR2 FNYEAQ. The V and J ends lost 2 bases and 3 bases respectively, with 26 bases between them. The CDR3 sequence is 19 residues long. CDR3 coding DNA: TGTGCCAGCAGCTTAAGTAGTGACATCGGGTCGGTGAGGAGCTACGAGCAGTACTTC. Its translation: CASSLSSDIGSVRSYEQYF.

This clonotype showed up many times. This CDR3 reads CASSLTVNTEAFF. CDR3 coding DNA: TGTGCCAGCAGCTTAACCGTGAACACTGAAGCTTTCTTT. The rearrangement uses TRBV7-9 and TRBJ1-1; D not certain. This CDR3 comprises 13 residues. Trimming took 2 bases from V and 0 from J, leaving 4 bases between them. Per germline, CDR1 SEHNR and CDR2 FQNEAQ (reference sequence).

The chain uses TRBV29-1 and TRBJ2-7, with TRBD1 matching 8 bases. From germline, CDR1 is SQVTM and CDR2 ANQGSEA. This CDR3 has 14 amino acids. J lost 2 bases, V lost 3 bases, and 6 bases had no gene match. This chain's CDR3 is CSVDDGTGTYEQYF. In DNA form, the CDR3 reads TGCAGCGTTGATGATGGGACAGGCACCTACGAGCAGTACTTC.

The rearrangement joins TRBV6-5 to TRBJ2-2, with 10 bases aligning to TRBD2. The CDR3 spans 18 residues. The V gene's germline CDR1 is MNHEY and CDR2 SVGAGI. After removal of 3 bases from V and 0 bases from J, the junction contained 7 bases not matched to a gene. The CDR3 DNA follows: TGTGCCAGCAGTTATACTAGCGGGGATAGCGCGAACACCGGGGAGCTGTTTTTT. Its translation is CASSYTSGDSANTGELFF.

This clonotype was observed many times. This rearrangement joins TRBV7-2 to TRBJ1-2; D not resolved. CDR1 and CDR2 (germline): SGHTA, FQGNSA. This CDR3 region has 12 residues. Trimming left V 5 bases short and J 6 bases short, with 10 bases between. The CDR3 protein is CASSPRTNGYTF. The CDR3 DNA reads as TGTGCCAGCAGCCCCCGCACCAATGGCTACACCTTC.

On this clonotype: A junction end diverges from the germline sequence, so it may reflect a read error. The chain employs TRBV19 and TRBJ1-5, with D unresolved. The CDR3 contains 14 residues. Per the germline V gene, CDR1 is LNHDA and CDR2 is SQIVND (reference sequence). CDR3 coding DNA: TGTGCCAGCAACCCAGACACCGGGGATCAGCCCCTGCATTTT. Translated, it gives CASNPDTGDQPLHF.

The V call is TRBV18, the J call TRBJ1-5, with a possible D match to TRBD1 (6 bases). Germline V CDR1 and CDR2: KGHSH, LQKENI. The CDR3 runs 15 residues. V gave up 6 bases and J gave up 2 bases, with 14 bases separating them. The CDR3 nucleotides read TGTGCCAGCTCCCCGAGGGGGACGGGCAATCAGCCCCAGCATTTT. Its translation: CASSPRGTGNQPQHF.

This clonotype was seen many times. V usage is TRBV20-1 and J usage is TRBJ2-5; 7 nucleotides agree with TRBD2. Per germline, CDR1 DFQATT and CDR2 SNEGSKA (reference sequence). This CDR3 is built from 14 residues. J lost 1 base, V lost 5 bases, and 7 bases had no gene match. The CDR3 DNA reads TGCAGTGCTGGTAGCGGGCGTCTCCAAGAGACCCAGTACTTC. It specifies CSAGSGRLQETQYF.

This rearrangement joins TRBV7-8 to TRBJ2-7, with 12 bases identical to TRBD2. The CDR3 loop spans 14 amino acids. V trimming: 3 bases; J trimming: 5 bases; junction bases outside the gene matches: 2. Germline CDR1 is SGHVS and CDR2 is FQNEAQ. The CDR3 nucleotides read TGTGCCAGCAGCTTGACTAGCGGGAGTGACGAGCAGTACTTC. Protein sequence: CASSLTSGSDEQYF.

This clonotype was counted many times. CDR3 in amino acids: CSARDFSRESYNEQFF. The CDR3 DNA reads as TGCAGTGCTAGAGATTTTTCGCGGGAGAGTTACAATGAGCAGTTCTTC. This chain links TRBV20-1 with TRBJ2-1; 7 bases fit TRBD2. Germline V gives CDR1 DFQATT, CDR2 SNEGSKA (reference sequence). After removal of 0 bases from V and 4 bases from J, the junction contained 9 bases not matched to a gene. The CDR3 loop spans 16 amino acids.

The gene calls are TRBV12-3 or TRBV12-4 and TRBJ2-3; the match to TRBD2 covers 8 bases. The CDR3 runs 15 residues. V lost 6 bases to trimming and J lost 1 base; unmatched junction nucleotides: 6. The DNA for the CDR3 is TGTGCCAGCAGCAAGACTAGCGCCCGCACAGATACGCAGTATTTT. Translated: CASSKTSARTDTQYF.

The V and J genes are TRBV5-5 and TRBJ2-6; D not certain. In germline, CDR1 is SGHKS, CDR2 YYEKEE (reference sequence). Deletions cut 3 bases from V and 2 bases from J, with 6 bases between. The CDR3 is 14 amino acids. The CDR3 sequence: CASSSNAGANVLTF. CDR3 coding DNA: TGTGCCAGCAGCTCGAACGCTGGGGCCAACGTCCTGACTTTC. The full variable domain, its missing parts supplied by reference TRBV5-5 and TRBJ2-6, is DAGVTQSPTHLIKTRGQQVTLRCSPISGHKSVSWYQQVLGQGPQFIFQYYEKEERGRGNFPDRFSARQFPNYSSELNVNALLLGDSALYLCASSSNAGANVLTFGAGSRLTVL.

This clonotype was seen more than once but under ten times. The chain is built from TRBV6-2 or TRBV6-3 and TRBJ1-5; tentatively, D is TRBD1 (5 bases). Germline-derived CDR1 and CDR2 are MNHEY and SVGEGT. The CDR3 has 14 residues. Trimming took off 5 bases at V and 4 bases at J, with 12 bases between the two ends. CDR3 protein: CASSPSRQNQPQHF. DNA of the CDR3: TGTGCCAGCAGTCCGTCGAGACAGAATCAGCCCCAGCATTTT.

This clonotype showed up many times. The gene calls are TRBV5-1 and TRBJ2-1; a possible D gene is TRBD2 (6 bases). The germline gives CDR1 SGHRS, CDR2 YFSETQ. CDR3 length: 15 residues. Trimming removed 4 bases from V and 1 base from J, with 12 bases in between. The CDR3 DNA reads as TGCGCCAGCAGCCCCGGAGGGGAATCCTACAATGAGCAGTTCTTC. It encodes CASSPGGESYNEQFF.

This clonotype has ten or more counts. The V gene is TRBV15, the J gene TRBJ1-5; D possibly corresponds to TRBD1 (6 bases). Germline V lookup: CDR1 LNHNV, CDR2 YYDKDF (reference sequence). The CDR3 covers 13 residues. V was pared by 3 bases and J by 7 bases, with 10 bases between. In DNA, the CDR3 is TGTGCCACCAGCAGTACAGGGTACCAGCCCCAGCATTTT. Protein product: CATSSTGYQPQHF.

This clonotype appeared many times. The chain links TRBV12-3 or TRBV12-4 to TRBJ1-5; no definite D call. Trimming took off 8 bases at V and 4 bases at J, with 15 bases between the two ends. This CDR3 contains 14 residues. This chain's CDR3 is CASSFWKANQPQHF. The CDR3 nucleotides are TGTGCCAGCTCCTTCTGGAAAGCAAATCAGCCCCAGCATTTT.

This clonotype was seen ten or more times. The chain recombines TRBV5-8 with TRBJ1-1; D remains unclear. V lost 0 bases and J lost 11, with 17 bases in between. CDR3 size: 14 residues. CDR1 SGHTS and CDR2 YDEGEE come from the germline V gene. This CDR3 reads CASSLDGWRDDAFF. CDR3 bases: TGTGCCAGCAGCTTGGACGGGTGGAGGGATGACGCTTTCTTT.

The table lists this clonotype with many counts. The chain links TRBV28 to TRBJ1-5; 9 nucleotides align to TRBD1. The germline V gene has CDR1 MDHEN and CDR2 SYDVKM. CDR3 length: 17 residues. The ends lost 1 base at V and 6 bases at J; junction bases unmatched: 10. CDR3 coding DNA: TGTGCCAGCAGTTTATCCGGGACAGGGCTTCCGAGTCAGCCCCAGCATTTT. Protein sequence: CASSLSGTGLPSQPQHF. Filled out from reference TRBV28 and TRBJ1-5, the complete variable domain reads DVKVTQSSRYLVKRTGEKVFLECVQDMDHENMFWYRQDPGLGLRLIYFSYDVKMKEKGDIPEGYSVSREKKERFSLILESASTNQTSMYLCASSLSGTGLPSQPQHFGDGTRLSIL.

This clonotype was counted between two and nine times. The V and J genes are TRBV7-2 and TRBJ2-1; 7 nucleotides align to TRBD2. Germline V CDR1 and CDR2: SGHTA, FQGNSA. This CDR3 comprises 15 residues. V dropped 2 bases and J dropped 8; count of bases not matched to a gene: 9. The CDR3 region is CASSLSGKGTHEQFF. The CDR3 DNA sequence: TGTGCCAGCAGCTTAAGCGGGAAGGGGACCCATGAGCAGTTCTTC.

There are many counts of this clonotype. The genes are TRBV15 and TRBJ2-1; TRBD1 aligns across 10 bases. Trimming cost V 2 bases and J 5 bases; bases outside gene matches: 6. Germline CDR1 and CDR2: LNHNV and YYDKDF (reference sequence). The CDR3 is 16 residues long. The DNA for the CDR3 is TGTGCCACCAGCAGACCCGGACAGGGGGGGAACAATGAGCAGTTCTTC. The encoded protein is CATSRPGQGGNNEQFF.

This clonotype was seen a few times. The chain carries TRBV6-2 or TRBV6-3 and TRBJ2-5; weak D call: TRBD2 (6 bases). Per the germline V gene, CDR1 is MNHEY and CDR2 is SVGEGT. V was cut by 7 bases and J by 0 bases, with 24 bases left in between. The CDR3 is made up of 18 amino acids. CDR3 residues: CASTGNSSAGTYQETQYF. CDR3 DNA sequence: TGTGCCAGCACGGGGAACTCTTCGGCGGGAACTTACCAAGAGACCCAGTACTTC.

In this sample, this clonotype turned up many times. The chain couples TRBV25-1 to TRBJ1-2; D gene ambiguous. The CDR3 is 11 amino acids. Trimming pared 4 bases from V and 8 bases from J, leaving 8 bases between. Per the germline V gene, CDR1 is MGHDK and CDR2 is SYGVNS. The CDR3 nucleotides read TGTGCCAGCAGTGTCAACGGAGGCTACACCTTC. Translating it yields CASSVNGGYTF.

The V call is TRBV29-1, the J call TRBJ2-1, with D possibly being TRBD2 (5 bases). This CDR3 is built from 13 residues. CDR1 is SQVTM, CDR2 ANQGSEA, per germline. V was clipped by 4 bases and J by 3 bases, with 10 bases between them. The CDR3, as DNA: TGCAGCGTTGGTAGCGCCGTCTACAATGAGCAGTTCTTC. This encodes CSVGSAVYNEQFF.

The CDR3 region is CASSPGGGYNEQFF. CDR3 sequence (DNA): TGTGCCAGCAGTCCGGGGGGGGGTTACAATGAGCAGTTCTTC. This chain joins TRBV12-3 or TRBV12-4 and TRBJ2-1, with TRBD2 identical over 8 bases. The CDR3 contains 14 residues. Trimming removed 5 bases from V and 4 bases from J; junction bases left unmatched: 4.

V usage is TRBV11-2 and J usage is TRBJ2-2; either TRBD1 or TRBD2 may supply D (5 bases each). Germline CDR1 and CDR2: SGHAT and FQNNGV. The CDR3 is made up of 13 amino acids. V was trimmed by 5 bases and J by 6 bases, leaving 10 bases between them. Here the CDR3 DNA reads TGTGCCAGCAGCCCTGGGACGGCCGGGGAGCTGTTTTTT. It specifies CASSPGTAGELFF.